Listed below are T cell receptor beta chains from one sample, sequenced in a study of T-cell memory formation after mild COVID-19. Using its own MiXCR run on the 5' RACE reads, TCRdb lists one record per CDR3 protein. The sample records about 140,000 distinct CDR3 sequences, about 6.1% being singletons. Sequencing was done on a sample of PBMCs or a T cell subset sorted from them (not recorded which). These receptors were taken from an adult woman who had mild COVID-19 (a few samples of this study predate the infection). Cell type and time point are not known. CDR3s leave out the opening cysteine and the closing phenylalanine or tryptophan. Each record gives: J gene, V gene, CDR3 protein.

J gene: TRBJ2-3
V gene: TRBV12-3/TRBV12-4
CDR3 protein: ASRTRRDTQY

J gene: TRBJ1-1
V gene: TRBV4-1
CDR3 protein: ASSRVSGDTEAF

J gene: TRBJ2-5
V gene: TRBV11-2
CDR3 protein: ASSYSGLRETQY

J gene: TRBJ1-2
V gene: TRBV10-2
CDR3 protein: ASSESGGAGYGYT

J gene: TRBJ2-3
V gene: TRBV2
CDR3 protein: ASSVIGVADTQY

J gene: TRBJ2-7
V gene: TRBV6-1
CDR3 protein: ASSVMVGRGYEQY

J gene: TRBJ1-5
V gene: TRBV7-8
CDR3 protein: ASSPRTVRSSNQPQH

J gene: TRBJ1-4
V gene: TRBV5-1
CDR3 protein: ASSLDRPDEKLF

J gene: TRBJ2-7
V gene: TRBV6-5
CDR3 protein: ASRTLEAGGSYEQY

J gene: TRBJ1-4
V gene: TRBV23-1
CDR3 protein: ASSQSLLAGRKGEKLF

J gene: TRBJ1-6
V gene: TRBV20-1
CDR3 protein: SASSPGGKSPLH

J gene: TRBJ2-7
V gene: TRBV10-3
CDR3 protein: AISAHREEQY

J gene: TRBJ2-3
V gene: TRBV12-3/TRBV12-4
CDR3 protein: ASSQGPRGTDTQY

J gene: TRBJ2-5
V gene: TRBV24-1
CDR3 protein: ATSDPRQSQETQY

J gene: TRBJ1-2
V gene: TRBV29-1
CDR3 protein: SVEDRQGAVYGYT

J gene: TRBJ2-1
V gene: TRBV10-3
CDR3 protein: AISEGTASYNEQF

J gene: TRBJ1-3
V gene: TRBV9
CDR3 protein: ASSVGGGVISGNTIC

J gene: TRBJ1-3
V gene: TRBV12-3/TRBV12-4
CDR3 protein: ASTRWQGGNTIY

J gene: TRBJ2-7
V gene: TRBV5-1
CDR3 protein: ASSFIAAPGYEQY

J gene: TRBJ2-6
V gene: TRBV7-9
CDR3 protein: ASSLRTVSDSGANVLT

J gene: TRBJ1-5
V gene: TRBV12-3/TRBV12-4
CDR3 protein: ASSLGQTHQPQH

J gene: TRBJ2-5
V gene: TRBV2
CDR3 protein: ASSRDSGRQETQY

J gene: TRBJ1-1
V gene: TRBV7-9
CDR3 protein: ASSLGLEAF

J gene: TRBJ2-1
V gene: TRBV5-1
CDR3 protein: ASSLLTASGEQF

J gene: TRBJ1-4
V gene: TRBV5-6
CDR3 protein: ASSGRGNEKLF

J gene: TRBJ1-1
V gene: TRBV4-3
CDR3 protein: ASSQFSGQGYVNTEAF

J gene: TRBJ2-3
V gene: TRBV15
CDR3 protein: ATSHRGTDTQY

J gene: TRBJ2-5
V gene: TRBV7-9
CDR3 protein: ASSLPSGQGETQY

J gene: TRBJ2-4
V gene: TRBV7-9
CDR3 protein: ASSPGLWRTKNIQY

J gene: TRBJ2-7
V gene: TRBV20-1
CDR3 protein: SVSSGYEQY

J gene: TRBJ2-7
V gene: TRBV4-2
CDR3 protein: ASSRQQVGGSYEQY

J gene: TRBJ2-1
V gene: TRBV19
CDR3 protein: ASRNTSGRSYNEQF

J gene: TRBJ2-3
V gene: TRBV7-2
CDR3 protein: ASSSEWGTDTQY

J gene: TRBJ2-3
V gene: TRBV5-1
CDR3 protein: ASSLEGARGRRTDTQY

J gene: TRBJ2-7
V gene: TRBV7-9
CDR3 protein: ASSFGSASVYYEQY

J gene: TRBJ1-6
V gene: TRBV7-9
CDR3 protein: ASSLGGSPLH

J gene: TRBJ2-5
V gene: TRBV30
CDR3 protein: AWSVLTGYQETQY

J gene: TRBJ2-2
V gene: TRBV12-3/TRBV12-4
CDR3 protein: ASCVRGTGELF

J gene: TRBJ2-3
V gene: TRBV12-3/TRBV12-4
CDR3 protein: ASTLGEAYTQY

J gene: TRBJ2-3
V gene: TRBV4-2
CDR3 protein: ASSQAGYSTDTQY

J gene: TRBJ2-3
V gene: TRBV5-1
CDR3 protein: ASSLAPNTDTQY

J gene: TRBJ1-4
V gene: TRBV7-9
CDR3 protein: ASRQGANEKLF

J gene: TRBJ2-5
V gene: TRBV18
CDR3 protein: ASSPQRVVAQETQY

J gene: TRBJ2-7
V gene: TRBV5-6
CDR3 protein: ATDPGQFSPYEQY

J gene: TRBJ2-5
V gene: TRBV6-5
CDR3 protein: ASSRLRSASGLAAKETQY

J gene: TRBJ2-1
V gene: TRBV6-2/TRBV6-3
CDR3 protein: ASSFNTGGTTTYNEQF

J gene: TRBJ2-7
V gene: TRBV3-1
CDR3 protein: ASSQEGRKGDQY

J gene: TRBJ1-4
V gene: TRBV7-9
CDR3 protein: ASSPRDRGRLSEKLF

J gene: TRBJ1-1
V gene: TRBV10-3
CDR3 protein: AISTRGGRNTEAF

J gene: TRBJ1-6
V gene: TRBV6-2/TRBV6-3
CDR3 protein: ASTDRGAYNSPLH

J gene: TRBJ2-5
V gene: TRBV29-1
CDR3 protein: SVGSTGVMETQY

J gene: TRBJ2-2
V gene: TRBV12-3/TRBV12-4
CDR3 protein: ASSSGTYTGELF

J gene: TRBJ2-1
V gene: TRBV12-1
CDR3 protein: ASSSLAEPYNEQF